The present entry profiles one TCR beta chain with its context. Its antigen is as yet unknown. The data were taken from a study of shared clonotypes between healthy human individuals. Study context: A donor's plate count was three for CD4 naive and three for CD4 memory; CD8 naive had two and CD8 memory one. Broader study findings: In a handful of donors, around 5.5% of naive CD4 clonotypes appeared in common. Larger richness was generally estimated for naive than memory subsets.

The data were produced by immunoSEQ multiplex PCR, yet TCRdb's version contains in-frame clones alone and is incomplete. The sample lists about 2.3 million clones, approximately 95% occurring once. After removal of 5 bases from V and 4 bases from J, the junction contained 10 bases not matched to a gene. The CDR3 sequence is 16 residues long. Germline V gene data show CDR1 as SGHVS and CDR2 as FQNEAQ. Partitioning of CD4+ cells yielded a CD45RA+ naive subset and a CD45RA-negative memory subset. The source of this sequence is a man aged 18 to 30 in good health. Some clones in this sample may be carry-over from other donors' samples. V gene TRBV7-8 combines with J gene TRBJ2-3; 9 nucleotides line up with TRBD2. The material sequenced was naive CD4+ T cells from PBMCs. The subset is: CD45RA+ positively selected. Written as DNA, the CDR3 is TGTGCCAGCAGCATTACGGGACTAGCAAGCGCAGATACGCAGTATTTT. Its translation is CASSITGLASADTQYF.